The rows below give T cell receptor beta chains drawn from one sample of a study of Ad26.COV2.S vaccination and SARS-CoV-2 variants. Repertoires were generated with immunoSEQ multiplex PCR, while TCRdb's copy carries only in-frame clones and drops some. This sample has over 200,000 clones, with over 75% found just once. The source was peripheral blood, collected in a trial of Ad26.COV2.S vaccine versus placebo. These receptors all come from a person between 18 and 59 years old who received the Ad26.COV2.S COVID-19 vaccine or a placebo. Each CDR3 is given with its conserved first and last residue. D genes are given only for firm matches. Clone size is given for some rows only: seen once, a few or many times, or a class if the clone is expanded.

j_gene	v_gene	abundance	d_gene	CDR3aa	CDR3nt
TRBJ2-1	TRBV6-6	once	-	CASRTPPSGSRQFF	TGTGCCAGCAGGACGCCCCCTTCAGGGTCCAGGCAGTTCTTC
TRBJ2-5	TRBV23-1	once	-	CASSQSSHPAQETQYF	TGCGCCAGCAGTCAATCGTCCCACCCAGCGCAAGAGACCCAGTACTTC
TRBJ2-7	TRBV5-4	-	TRBD1	CASSLYGTGSYEQYF	TGTGCCAGCAGCCTCTACGGGACAGGGTCCTACGAGCAGTACTTC
TRBJ1-1	TRBV7-2	once	-	CASSPLSRGNTEAFF	TGTGCCAGCAGCCCCCTATCCAGGGGGAACACTGAAGCTTTCTTT
TRBJ2-4	TRBV18	-	-	CASSPLPAAEVRNIQYF	TGTGCCAGCTCACCGCTCCCCGCAGCGGAGGTGAGAAACATTCAGTACTTC
TRBJ2-7	TRBV29-1	-	-	CSVRGSYEQYF	TGCAGCGTTAGGGGCTCCTACGAGCAGTACTTC
TRBJ2-3	TRBV6-5	-	TRBD1	CATTGGASTDTQYF	TGTGCCACGACAGGGGGCGCAAGCACAGATACGCAGTATTTT
TRBJ2-5	TRBV5-1	-	-	CASQRGSGETQYF	TGCGCCAGCCAACGAGGGAGCGGTGAGACCCAGTACTTC
TRBJ2-7	TRBV10-3	-	-	CAISDGDREYF	TGTGCCATCAGTGACGGCGACCGGGAGTACTTC
TRBJ1-5	TRBV19	once	-	CASSRQGGFDQPQHF	TGTGCCAGTAGTCGACAAGGAGGGTTCGATCAGCCCCAGCATTTT
TRBJ2-3	TRBV7-9	-	TRBD1	CASSSAGRQGSSVYF	TGTGCCAGCAGCTCGGCGGGGAGACAGGGGTCGTCGGTATATTTT
TRBJ2-5	TRBV28	-	-	CASSPAKGSAETQYF	TGTGCCAGCAGTCCGGCAAAGGGTAGCGCAGAGACCCAGTACTTC
TRBJ1-1	TRBV5-6	-	-	CASGGLITEAFF	TGTGCCAGCGGGGGCTTGATCACTGAAGCTTTCTTT
TRBJ1-3	TRBV21-1	-	-	CASSPLGVSGNTIYF	TGTGCCAGCAGCCCCCTGGGGGTCTCTGGAAACACCATATATTTT
TRBJ1-3	TRBV30	-	-	CAWSTSSGNTIYF	TGTGCCTGGAGTACGAGCTCTGGAAACACCATATATTTT
TRBJ1-1	TRBV10-1	-	-	CASSEGGNTEAFF	TGCGCCAGCAGTGAAGGGGGAAACACTGAAGCTTTCTTT
TRBJ1-5	TRBV5-1	-	-	CASSLGPGRKDQPQHF	TGCGCCAGCAGCTTAGGGCCGGGACGAAAGGATCAGCCCCAGCATTTT
TRBJ1-5	TRBV24-1	-	-	CATSDGGMGDQPQHF	TGTGCCACCAGTGATGGAGGGATGGGGGACCAGCCCCAGCATTTT
TRBJ2-4	TRBV29-1	-	-	CSVLVGAKNIQYF	TGCAGCGTTCTCGTAGGAGCTAAAAACATTCAGTACTTC
TRBJ1-2	TRBV2	-	TRBD1	CASMKGQGAYYGYTF	TGTGCCAGCATGAAGGGACAGGGGGCTTACTATGGCTACACCTTC
TRBJ2-2	TRBV7-3	-	-	CASSLLQGNTGELFF	TGTGCCAGCAGCTTATTACAGGGGAACACCGGGGAGCTGTTTTTT
TRBJ1-4	TRBV6-5	few	-	CASSYGGRSNEKLFF	TGTGCCAGCAGTTACGGGGGAAGGTCTAATGAAAAACTGTTTTTT
TRBJ2-7	TRBV19	-	TRBD2	CASSAGTSGSAYEQYF	TGTGCCAGTAGTGCCGGGACTAGCGGGAGTGCGTACGAGCAGTACTTC
TRBJ2-1	TRBV11-2	-	TRBD2	CASSFQAGGYNEQFF	TGTGCCAGCAGCTTTCAAGCGGGGGGCTACAATGAGCAGTTCTTC
TRBJ2-7	TRBV27	-	TRBD1	CASSFHRQGYEQYF	TGTGCCAGCAGTTTTCACCGACAGGGCTACGAGCAGTACTTC
TRBJ2-6	TRBV4-3	-	-	CASSLTAGTQGTGANVLTF	TGCGCCAGCAGCTTAACTGCCGGGACTCAGGGTACCGGGGCCAACGTCCTGACTTTC
TRBJ2-7	TRBV11-1	-	-	CASSLVVKGPTYEQYF	TGTGCCAGCAGCTTAGTAGTTAAGGGGCCCACCTACGAGCAGTACTTC
TRBJ2-7	TRBV5-4	-	-	CASSPRTKEEQYF	TGTGCCAGCAGCCCTAGGACAAAAGAAGAGCAGTACTTC
TRBJ2-7	TRBV28	-	TRBD1	CASSLNQGQGVEQYF	TGTGCCAGCAGTTTGAACCAGGGACAGGGGGTCGAGCAGTACTTC
TRBJ1-5	TRBV6-6	-	TRBD1	CASSETGAGNQPQHF	TGTGCCAGCAGTGAGACAGGGGCGGGCAATCAGCCCCAGCATTTT
TRBJ2-2	TRBV10-3	-	TRBD2	CAISPGLAANTGELFF	TGTGCCATCAGCCCAGGACTAGCGGCAAACACCGGGGAGCTGTTTTTT